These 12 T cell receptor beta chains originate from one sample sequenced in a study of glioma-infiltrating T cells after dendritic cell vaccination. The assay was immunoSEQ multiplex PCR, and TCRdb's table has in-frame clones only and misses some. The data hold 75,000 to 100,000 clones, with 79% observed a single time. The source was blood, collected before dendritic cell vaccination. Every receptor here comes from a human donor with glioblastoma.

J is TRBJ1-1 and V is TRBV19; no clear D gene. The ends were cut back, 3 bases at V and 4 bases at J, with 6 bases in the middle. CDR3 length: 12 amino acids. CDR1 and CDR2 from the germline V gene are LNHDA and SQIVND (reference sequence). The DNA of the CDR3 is TGTGCCAGTAGTATCGGGGTCACTGAAGCTTTCTTT. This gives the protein CASSIGVTEAFF.

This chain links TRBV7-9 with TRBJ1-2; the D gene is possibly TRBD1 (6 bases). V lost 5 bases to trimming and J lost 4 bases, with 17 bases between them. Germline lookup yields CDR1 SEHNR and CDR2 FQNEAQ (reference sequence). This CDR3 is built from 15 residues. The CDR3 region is CASSSRQETIYGYTF. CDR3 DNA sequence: TGTGCCAGCAGCAGCCGACAGGAGACCATCTATGGCTACACCTTC.

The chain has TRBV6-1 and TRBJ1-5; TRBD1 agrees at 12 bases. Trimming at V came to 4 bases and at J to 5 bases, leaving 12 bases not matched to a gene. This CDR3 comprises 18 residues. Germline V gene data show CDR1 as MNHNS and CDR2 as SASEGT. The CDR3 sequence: CASSGFYGDRGLYQPQHF. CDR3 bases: TGTGCCAGCAGTGGCTTCTATGGGGACAGGGGGCTTTATCAGCCCCAGCATTTT.

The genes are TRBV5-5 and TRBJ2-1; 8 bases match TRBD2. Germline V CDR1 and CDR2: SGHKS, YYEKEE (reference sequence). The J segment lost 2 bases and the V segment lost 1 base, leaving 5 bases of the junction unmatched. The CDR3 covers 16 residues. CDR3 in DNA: TGTGCCAGCAGCTTGTTCGTCGGGGGGGCCTACAATGAGCAGTTCTTC. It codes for CASSLFVGGAYNEQFF.

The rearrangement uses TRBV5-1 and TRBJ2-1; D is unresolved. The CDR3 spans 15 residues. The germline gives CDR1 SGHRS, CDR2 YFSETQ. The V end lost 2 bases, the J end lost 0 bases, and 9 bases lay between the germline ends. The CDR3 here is CASSFRRSSYNEQFF. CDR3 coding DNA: TGCGCCAGCAGCTTTCGGAGAAGCTCCTACAATGAGCAGTTCTTC.

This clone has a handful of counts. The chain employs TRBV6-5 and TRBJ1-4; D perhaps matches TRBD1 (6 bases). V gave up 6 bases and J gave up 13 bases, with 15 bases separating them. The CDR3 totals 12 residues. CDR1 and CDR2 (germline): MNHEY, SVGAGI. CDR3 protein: CASSSDRLRLFF. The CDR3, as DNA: TGTGCCAGCAGCTCCGACAGGCTGCGACTGTTTTTT.

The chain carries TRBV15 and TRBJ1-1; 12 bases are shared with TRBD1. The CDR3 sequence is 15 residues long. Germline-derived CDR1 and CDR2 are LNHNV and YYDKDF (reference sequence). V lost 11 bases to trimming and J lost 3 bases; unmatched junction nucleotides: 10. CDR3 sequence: CASRDRGQGHTEAFF. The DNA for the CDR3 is TGTGCCTCCCGGGACAGGGGGCAGGGGCACACTGAAGCTTTCTTT.

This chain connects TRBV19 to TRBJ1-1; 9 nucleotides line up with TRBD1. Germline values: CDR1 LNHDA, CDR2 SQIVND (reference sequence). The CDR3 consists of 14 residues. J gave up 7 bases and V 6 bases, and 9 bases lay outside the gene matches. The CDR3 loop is CASRLRDRDIEAFF. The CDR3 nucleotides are TGTGCCAGTAGGCTCCGGGACAGGGACATTGAAGCTTTCTTT. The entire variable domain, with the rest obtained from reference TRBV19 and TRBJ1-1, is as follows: DGGITQSPKYLFRKEGQNVTLSCEQNLNHDAMYWYRQDPGQGLRLIYYSQIVNDFQKGDIAEGYSVSREKKESFPLTVTSAQKNPTAFYLCASRLRDRDIEAFFGQGTRLTVV.

This chain's CDR3 is CASSPHTGGSGYTF. CDR3 nucleotides: TGTGCCAGCAGCCCCCATACAGGGGGCTCGGGCTACACCTTC. The chain carries TRBV11-1 and TRBJ1-2; 9 nucleotides agree with TRBD1. Looked up from germline, CDR1 is SGHAT and CDR2 is FQDESV (reference sequence). Germline trimming cut 5 bases from V and 8 bases from J; bases unmatched to any gene: 9. The CDR3 totals 14 residues. Complete variable domain (other parts from reference TRBV11-1 and TRBJ1-2): EAEVAQSPRYKITEKSQAVAFWCDPISGHATLYWYRQILGQGPELLVQFQDESVVDDSQLPKDRFSAERLKGVDSTLKIQPAELGDSAMYLCASSPHTGGSGYTFGSGTRLTVV.

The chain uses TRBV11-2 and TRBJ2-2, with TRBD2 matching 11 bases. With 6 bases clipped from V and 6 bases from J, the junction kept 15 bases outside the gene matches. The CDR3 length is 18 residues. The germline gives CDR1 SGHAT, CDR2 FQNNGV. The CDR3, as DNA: TGTGCCAGCAGGGGAACGAGGGGGCTAGCGGGAGGTGCCGGGGAGCTGTTTTTT. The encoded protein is CASRGTRGLAGGAGELFF.

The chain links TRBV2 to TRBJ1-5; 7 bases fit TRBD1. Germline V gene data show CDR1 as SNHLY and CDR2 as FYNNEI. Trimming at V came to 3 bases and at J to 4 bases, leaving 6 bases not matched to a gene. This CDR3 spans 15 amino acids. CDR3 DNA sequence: TGTGCCAGCAGTGACCTCGGGACAGTTAATCAGCCCCAGCATTTT. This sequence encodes CASSDLGTVNQPQHF.

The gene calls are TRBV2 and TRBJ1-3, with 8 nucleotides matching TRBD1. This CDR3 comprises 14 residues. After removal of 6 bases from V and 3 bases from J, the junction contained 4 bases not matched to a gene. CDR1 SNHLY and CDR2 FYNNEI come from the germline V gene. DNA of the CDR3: TGTGCCAGCAGGGACAGGGCGGGTGGAAACACCATATATTTT. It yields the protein CASRDRAGGNTIYF. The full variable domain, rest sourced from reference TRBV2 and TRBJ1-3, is EPEVTQTPSHQVTQMGQEVILRCVPISNHLYFYWYRQILGQKVEFLVSFYNNEISEKSEIFDDQFSVERPDGSNFTLKIRSTKLEDSAMYFCASRDRAGGNTIYFGEGSWLTVV.